One and the same sample provided the 27 T cell receptor gamma chains below, sequenced in a study of γδ T cells in repeated Plasmodium falciparum infection. TCRdb re-identified clones in the multiplex PCR reads via CATT. The sample consists of 11,000 to 15,000 gamma-chain clones, around 1.6% of them appearing once. Flow sorting of PBMC yielded separate Vgamma9/Vdelta2+ and Vdelta2-negative gammadelta T cell populations for bulk repertoire analysis. Source material: gamma-delta T cells from blood. These receptors all come from a pool of human donors (malaria-infected and uninfected, not separated).

Notes on this clone: TCRdb attributes to this sequence the protein of a much larger clone, which differs from the DNA translation at residue 9; a read error is likely, and the protein displayed is translated from the DNA. The CDR3 DNA sequence: TGTGCCACCTGGGATGGCAAGGGAGCTTATTATAAGAAACTCTTT. Its protein product is CATWDGKGAYYKKLF. The gene calls are TRGV4 and TRGJ1 or TRGJ2. No J segment appears in TCRdb, so it was assigned here by matching the sequence to germline. Germline lookup yields CDR1 EGSTGY and CDR2 YDSYTSSV. The V segment lost 1 base and the J segment 3 bases; nucleotides outside the gene matches: 9. The CDR3 spans 15 residues.

This clone showed up many times. A far larger clone is a single base away, which makes a read error likely. This chain links TRGV9 with TRGJ1 or TRGJ2. Per the germline V gene, CDR1 is GITISATS and CDR2 is ISYDGTV (reference sequence). This CDR3 has 13 residues. CDR3 region: CALWEDHYYKKLF. DNA of the CDR3: TGTGCCTTGTGGGAGGACCATTACTATAAGAAACTCTTT.

This clone was recorded at least ten times. TCRdb records a much larger clone's protein for this DNA, with a difference at residue 10 that likely arises from a read error; the protein given is the translation of the DNA. The chain combines TRGV9 with TRGJ1 or TRGJ2. The CDR3 extends over 13 amino acids. Germline V gene data show CDR1 as GITISATS and CDR2 as ISYDGTV (reference sequence). V was pared by 1 base and J by 12 bases, with 12 bases of the junction left unmatched. The CDR3 here is CALWEVFWDRKLF. CDR3 bases: TGTGCCTTGTGGGAGGTCTTTTGGGATAGGAAACTCTTT.

As for this clone: The TCRdb protein, from a much larger clone, departs from this DNA's translation at residue 10, likely by read error; the protein shown derives from the DNA. The V and J genes are TRGV4 and TRGJ1 or TRGJ2. Because TCRdb records no J gene, it was assigned here through a match of the DNA to germline. Germline assignment: CDR1 EGSTGY and CDR2 YDSYTSSV. The CDR3 is made up of 13 amino acids. CDR3 region: CATWDGLCYRKLF. CDR3 sequence (DNA): TGTGCCACCTGGGATGGGCTGTGTTATAGGAAACTCTTT.

On this clone: The protein in TCRdb stems from a much larger clone and differs at residue 16 from this DNA's translation, likely a read error; here the protein is translated from the DNA. The gene calls are TRGV9 and TRGJP. TCRdb gives no J gene; it was assigned here by matching the DNA to germline. Per germline, CDR1 GITISATS and CDR2 ISYDGTV (reference sequence). This CDR3 is 19 amino acids long. Here the CDR3 DNA reads TGTGCCTTGTGGGAGCAAACAAACCAGCAAGAGTTGGGCAAAAAAACCAAGGTATTT. Protein product: CALWEQTNQQELGKKTKVF.

This clone has more than one count but fewer than ten. TCRdb has a much larger clone's protein, which differs at residue 11 from the translation of this DNA, likely because of a read error; what is shown is the protein translated from the DNA. The rearrangement joins TRGV8 to TRGJ1 or TRGJ2. This CDR3 region has 13 residues. Germline values: CDR1 VENAVY, CDR2 YDSYNSRV. The CDR3 spells CATWDITRNKELF. The CDR3, as DNA: TGTGCCACCTGGGATATTACCAGGAATAAGGAACTCTTT.

This clone was observed at least ten times. The translation of this DNA and the TCRdb protein of a much larger clone differ at residue 3, probably owing to a read error; the protein shown here is translated from the DNA. J is TRGJP and V is TRGV9. Matching the DNA to germline supplied the J gene, which TCRdb does not give. This CDR3 contains 17 residues. In germline, CDR1 is GITISATS, CDR2 ISYDGTV (reference sequence). CDR3 loop: CASWEVKAKLGKKIKVF. The CDR3 DNA follows: TGTGCCTCGTGGGAGGTGAAGGCCAAGTTGGGCAAAAAAATCAAGGTATTT.

A word on this clone: TCRdb's listed protein matches a much larger clone and diverges from this DNA's translation at residue 5, likely through a read error; the protein shown comes from the DNA. This chain joins TRGV2 and TRGJ1 or TRGJ2. As TCRdb names no J gene, one was assigned here on the basis of a DNA match to germline. There are 13 residues in the CDR3. CDR1 is EGSNGY and CDR2 is YDSYNSKV in the germline V gene. The CDR3, as DNA: TGTGCCACCTGGAACGGGGCGAGGTATAAGAAACTCTTT. Amino acids: CATWNGARYKKLF.

Ten or more counts support this clone. The translation of this DNA and the TCRdb protein of a much larger clone differ at residue 3, probably owing to a read error; the protein shown here is translated from the DNA. The chain links TRGV9 to TRGJ1 or TRGJ2. Assignment of the J gene here rests on matching the DNA to germline, because TCRdb gives none. Germline V CDR1 and CDR2: GITISATS, ISYDGTV (reference sequence). This CDR3 is 12 amino acids long. The CDR3 DNA reads as TGTGCCATGTGGAAGGATTATTATAAGAAACTCTTT. This codes for CAMWKDYYKKLF.

This clone was picked up many times. A far larger clone is just one base off, so this is likely a read error. Other DNA sequences from this sample encode an identical CDR3 as well. This chain uses TRGV9 with TRGJ1 or TRGJ2. TCRdb leaves out the J gene; it was filled in here by matching the DNA to germline. This CDR3 is 11 amino acids long. The V segment lost 5 bases and the J segment 12 bases; nucleotides outside the gene matches: 10. Germline V gene data show CDR1 as GITISATS and CDR2 as ISYDGTV (reference sequence). DNA of the CDR3: TGTGCCTTGTGGGGGGGCTGCAGGAAACTCTTT. Translated, it gives CALWGGCRKLF.

This clone was recorded at least ten times. This DNA's translation differs at residue 10 from TCRdb's protein, which comes from a much larger clone; a read error is likely, and the protein shown is translated from the DNA. The chain uses TRGV9 and TRGJP. The J gene is absent in TCRdb and was assigned here via DNA matching to germline. CDR1 is GITISATS, CDR2 ISYDGTV, per germline (reference sequence). This CDR3 is 17 amino acids long. The CDR3 region is CALWEVQGESGKKIKVF. CDR3 nucleotide sequence: TGTGCCTTGTGGGAGGTGCAAGGAGAGTCGGGCAAAAAAATCAAGGTATTT.

On this clone: Because the CDR3's place on the DNA is in doubt, the DNA is left out and the CDR3 is given as listed by TCRdb. The J gene went uncalled, whereas the V gene is TRGV3. The CDR3 spans 31 residues, counting both ends. The germline gives CDR1 VTNTFY, CDR2 YDVSTARD (reference sequence). The CDR3 spells CATWTGGSVRNSLAVEQHLLSQVSIGRIQHF.

Comments on this clone: The TCRdb protein comes from a much larger clone and disagrees with this DNA's translation at residue 3, likely due to a read error; the protein given here is derived from the DNA. The V gene is TRGV9, the J gene TRGJ1 or TRGJ2. The J gene comes from matching the DNA to germline here; TCRdb lacks it. The CDR3 spans 11 residues. Germline CDR1 GITISATS, CDR2 ISYDGTV (reference sequence). In DNA form, the CDR3 reads TGTGCCTGGTGGGACGCGTATAAGAAACTCTTT. Protein product: CAWWDAYKKLF.

Note on this clone: The TCRdb protein, from a much larger clone, departs from this DNA's translation at residue 4, likely by read error; the protein shown derives from the DNA. The chain has TRGV9 and TRGJ1 or TRGJ2. Germline CDR1 is GITISATS and CDR2 is ISYDGTV (reference sequence). The CDR3 has 16 amino acids. For the CDR3, the DNA is TGTGCCTTGTTGGAGAAGGAAGTCTTCGATTATTATAAGAAACTCTTT. The encoded protein is CALLEKEVFDYYKKLF.

The table lists this clone with many counts. TCRdb's entry gives the protein of a much larger clone, which mismatches this DNA's translation at residue 3, likely from a read error; the protein reported here is translated from the DNA. The rearrangement links TRGV9 to TRGJ1 or TRGJ2. TCRdb supplies no J gene; here it was assigned by aligning the nucleotide sequence to germline. Germline CDR1 and CDR2: GITISATS and ISYDGTV (reference sequence). This CDR3 contains 16 residues. CDR3 nucleotide sequence: TGTGCCATGTGGGAGAAGGAAGTCTTCGATTATTATAAGAAACTCTTT. Its translation is CAMWEKEVFDYYKKLF.

At least ten counts were recorded for this clone. This DNA's translation differs at residue 5 from TCRdb's protein, which comes from a much larger clone; a read error is likely, and the protein shown is translated from the DNA. This chain connects TRGV4 to TRGJ1 or TRGJ2. The CDR3 is 14 amino acids. CDR1 is EGSTGY, CDR2 YDSYTSSV, per germline. After removal of 5 bases from V and 4 bases from J, the junction contained 11 bases not matched to a gene. The CDR3 sequence: CATWGGETYYKKLF. For the CDR3, the DNA is TGTGCCACCTGGGGGGGCGAAACCTATTATAAGAAACTCTTT.

As for this clone: A far more abundant clone sits one base away, making this likely a read error. Other DNA sequences from this sample encode an identical CDR3 as well. The V gene corresponds to TRGV9; no J gene was called. CDR3 length: 15 residues. Germline assignment: CDR1 GITISATS and CDR2 ISYDGTV (reference sequence). CDR3 sequence reads: CALWEAPSPYYKKLF. The CDR3 coding sequence is TGTGCCTTGTGGGAGGCCCCGAGCCCTTATTATAAGAAGCTCTTT.

Ten or more counts support this clone. A far larger clone differs by one base, so this is likely a read error. The identical CDR3 is also encoded by other nucleotide sequences in the sample. No call exists for the J gene, whereas the V gene is TRGV4. The CDR3 has 17 amino acids. Looked up from germline, CDR1 is EGSTGY and CDR2 is YDSYTSSV. In DNA form, the CDR3 reads TGTGCCACCTGGGCCCATCATCCACGTAGTAGTGATTGGATCAAGACGTTC. This translates into CATWAHHPRSSDWIKTF.

This clone has more than one count but fewer than ten. The protein that TCRdb holds for this DNA derives from a much larger clone and differs from the translated DNA at residue 4, which likely indicates a read error; the protein shown here is translated from the DNA. This sequence joins TRGV4 and TRGJ1 or TRGJ2. The J gene comes from matching the DNA to germline here; TCRdb lacks it. Germline trimming cut 9 bases from V and 1 base from J; bases unmatched to any gene: 21. The CDR3 length is 17 residues. CDR1 and CDR2 (germline): EGSTGY, YDSYTSSV. The DNA for the CDR3 is TGTGCCACCCCGGAAGTGAGTAAGAGCGAAAATTATTATAAGAAACTCTTT. Translation gives CATPEVSKSENYYKKLF.

Notes on this clone: This clone may be a read error of a much larger clone one base away. The chain carries TRGV3 and TRGJ1 or TRGJ2. The J gene is absent in TCRdb and was assigned here via DNA matching to germline. CDR3 length: 13 amino acids. Per the germline V gene, CDR1 is VTNTFY and CDR2 is YDVSTARD (reference sequence). The CDR3 coding sequence is TGTGCCACCCGGGACCGACACGGGAAGAGGAAACTCTTT. Amino acids: CATRDRHGKRKLF.

As concerns this clone: The limits of the CDR3 on the DNA are not certain, so only TCRdb's listed CDR3 is given. J gene calling gave no result, while the V gene is TRGV3. The CDR3 spans 35 residues, counting both ends. Germline CDR1 and CDR2: VTNTFY and YDVSTARD (reference sequence). CDR3 sequence: CATWDRRGLLGYYKKLFGSEQHLLSQVSIGRIQHF.

This clone was seen repeatedly, ten times or more. TCRdb's protein, taken from a much larger clone, differs from this DNA's translation at residue 4, likely owing to a read error; the protein displayed comes from the DNA. This chain joins TRGV9 and TRGJ1 or TRGJ2. The J gene was not available in TCRdb and was assigned here by matching the DNA to germline segments. CDR3 length: 12 residues. The germline V gene has CDR1 GITISATS and CDR2 ISYDGTV (reference sequence). CDR3: CALREVYYKKLF. CDR3 DNA sequence: TGTGCCTTGCGGGAGGTTTATTATAAGAAACTCTTT.

This clone was counted ten times or more. The likely explanation is a read error, given a far larger clone one base away. Other DNA variants within this sample encode the same CDR3. The CDR3 DNA follows: TGTGCCTTGTGGGAGGTGCTTGAGGAGTTGGGCAAAAAAATCAAGGTATTT. Its translation: CALWEVLEELGKKIKVF. This sequence joins TRGV9 and TRGJP. Germline CDR1 and CDR2: GITISATS and ISYDGTV (reference sequence). V shed 0 bases and J 7 bases; nucleotides not matched to a gene: 6. The CDR3 length is 17 residues.

This clone was counted only a few times. TCRdb's protein, taken from a much larger clone, differs from this DNA's translation at residue 6, likely owing to a read error; the protein displayed comes from the DNA. The genes are TRGV3 and TRGJP1. No J gene is reported in TCRdb; it was inferred here by comparing the DNA with germline. CDR1 and CDR2 from the germline V gene are VTNTFY and YDVSTARD (reference sequence). Losses at the gene ends were 3 bases for V and 3 bases for J; bases not matched to a gene: 7. This CDR3 spans 15 amino acids. The CDR3 DNA sequence: TGTGCCACCTGGGACGGGCCCCCCACTGGTTGGTTCAAGATATTT. Translating gives CATWDGPPTGWFKIF.

This clone was observed a handful of times. This likely traces to a read error, being one base from a far larger clone. This sample includes further DNA sequences coding for the same CDR3. The chain joins TRGV9 to TRGJ1 or TRGJ2. No J gene was available from TCRdb, and it was assigned here by a germline match of the DNA. The CDR3 loop spans 10 amino acids. Germline loops: CDR1 GITISATS, CDR2 ISYDGTV (reference sequence). The CDR3 DNA reads TGTGCCTTGTGGTATTACAAGAAACTCTTT. It translates to CALWYYKKLF.

As regards this clone: A far larger clone lies a single base away; this is likely a read error. The identical CDR3 is also encoded by other nucleotide sequences in the sample. V gene TRGV9 combines with J gene TRGJ1 or TRGJ2. TCRdb records no J gene; here it was assigned by comparing the DNA to germline. This CDR3 is 11 amino acids long. CDR1 is GITISATS, CDR2 ISYDGTV, per germline (reference sequence). Trimming took 1 base from V and 10 from J; bases not matched to a gene: 4. CDR3 amino acids: CALWEVGKKLF. The CDR3 region has the DNA TGTGCCTTGTGGGAGGTCGGGAAGAAACTCTTT.

Details on this clone: The limits of the CDR3 on the DNA are not certain, so only TCRdb's listed CDR3 is given. No call exists for the J gene, whereas the V gene is TRGV9. The CDR3 spans 27 residues, counting both ends. The germline V gene encodes CDR1 GITISATS and CDR2 ISYDGTV (reference sequence). The CDR3 reads CALWKGNSLAVEQHWLSQVSIGRIQHF.